This T cell receptor beta chain was sequenced in a study of PD-L1 blockade in urothelial cancer. Findings of the study overall: Lower pretreatment blood TCR clonality, under the median, predicted better survival, researchers reported.

This CDR3 has 14 amino acids. Germline V gene sequence: CDR1 MNHNY, CDR2 SVGAGI (reference sequence). Trimming cost V 5 bases and J 5 bases; bases outside gene matches: 8. Noted time point: pretreatment peripheral blood. Urothelial carcinoma affected the patients, and it was locally advanced or metastatic. This clone appeared a single time. What it binds is not known. TCRdb keeps only in-frame clones here, not all; method: immunoSEQ multiplex PCR. The repertoire consists of about 95,000 clones, with around 89% occurring once and the leading ten covering approximately 1.5%. The sequence was collected from a man aged 55-75 years with urothelial cancer. The V gene is TRBV6-6, the J gene TRBJ2-5; the match to TRBD1 covers 7 bases. The source material was PBMCs, sampled around atezolizumab (anti-PD-L1) treatment. The CDR3 DNA follows: TGTGCCAGCAGTACGCAGGGGGAGTCGGAGACCCAGTACTTC. As protein: CASSTQGESETQYF.